This note documents a single TCR beta chain sequence. Its antigen is currently unknown. From germline, CDR1 is MNHNY and CDR2 SVGAGI (reference sequence). Unmatched junction bases numbered 8, after V lost 5 bases and J lost 2 bases. The CDR3 runs 15 residues. The entry originates in a study of Tregs in tolerant kidney transplant recipients. The assay was immunoSEQ multiplex PCR, and TCRdb's table has in-frame clones only and misses some. In the table there are fewer than 150,000 clones, 92% of which are singletons. Study-level findings and limits: Few patients were studied, so findings need validation in larger groups.

Unstimulated Tregs (CD4+CD25+CD127-) and CD4+CD25- non-Tregs were sorted from PBMCs. The genes are TRBV6-6 and TRBJ2-7, with TRBD1 identical over 8 bases. The sequence was obtained from a human donor in good health. The sample was CD4+ T cells from blood. The CDR3 loop is CASSHTGTGAYEQYF. DNA for the CDR3: TGTGCCAGCAGTCATACCGGGACAGGAGCCTACGAGCAGTACTTC.